A selection of T cell receptor beta chains follows, all from one sample in a study of CD8 T cells in Susac syndrome. One entry per CDR3 protein results from TCRdb running MiXCR on the immunoSEQ multiplex PCR reads. This sample yields some 250,000 distinct CDR3 sequences, of which about 95% are seen a single time; under 0.12% belongs to the top ten. The sequencing input was CD4+ T cells from PBMCs. The receptors were sampled from a human donor with Susac syndrome. Each CDR3 is given with its conserved first and last residue. The order of the fields is J gene, clone size, D gene, V gene, CDR3 protein, CDR3 DNA. A D gene is named only where the DNA matches it firmly. Rows give clone size only sometimes, using once, few, many, or a class for an expanded clone.

>TRBJ2-5|NA|TRBD1|TRBV5-4
CASSFRQGARETQYF
TGTGCCAGCAGCTTCCGACAGGGGGCGAGGGAGACCCAGTACTTC
>TRBJ1-1|NA|TRBD1|TRBV12-3/TRBV12-4
CASSFRTGPGMNTEAFF
TGTGCCAGCAGTTTCCGGACAGGGCCAGGCATGAACACTGAAGCTTTCTTT
>TRBJ2-1|NA|NA|TRBV7-2
CASSDRGTNEQFF
TGTGCCAGCAGCGACCGGGGAACCAATGAGCAGTTCTTC
>TRBJ2-7|NA|TRBD1|TRBV25-1
CASSKDRGRVEQYF
TGTGCCAGCAGTAAGGACAGGGGGCGGGTCGAGCAGTACTTC
>TRBJ2-5|NA|NA|TRBV6-6
CASSYPGRGWETQYF
TGTGCCAGCAGCTATCCCGGACGGGGGTGGGAGACCCAGTACTTC
>TRBJ1-5|NA|NA|TRBV5-8
CASTRGRSNQPQHF
TGTGCCAGCACCCGTGGGAGGAGCAATCAGCCCCAGCATTTT
>TRBJ1-1|NA|TRBD1|TRBV15
CATSRDYRGEAFF
TGTGCCACCAGCAGGGACTACAGGGGGGAAGCTTTCTTT
>TRBJ2-5|NA|NA|TRBV7-3
CASSFGRVVGETQYF
TGTGCCAGCAGCTTCGGGCGCGTTGTAGGAGAGACCCAGTACTTC
>TRBJ2-3|NA|NA|TRBV30
CAWIALSGIRTDTQYF
TGTGCTTGGATTGCGCTTAGTGGTATCCGCACAGATACGCAGTATTTT
>TRBJ1-2|NA|NA|TRBV4-1
CASSLGAYYGYTF
TGCGCCAGCAGCCTAGGGGCATACTATGGCTACACCTTC
>TRBJ2-7|once|NA|TRBV12-3/TRBV12-4
CASSLGGALYF
TGTGCCAGCAGTTTAGGAGGGGCCTTGTACTTC
>TRBJ1-2|NA|TRBD1|TRBV7-2
CASSLDRGRFQDGYTF
TGTGCCAGCAGCTTAGACAGGGGGCGCTTCCAGGATGGCTACACCTTC
>TRBJ2-7|NA|TRBD1|TRBV27
CASRGIQTGGYEQYF
TGTGCCAGCAGGGGAATACAGACAGGGGGCTACGAGCAGTACTTC
>TRBJ2-1|NA|NA|TRBV12-3/TRBV12-4
CASSSDVAGRGYNEQFF
TGTGCCAGCAGTTCCGATGTTGCGGGAAGGGGTTACAATGAGCAGTTCTTC
>TRBJ2-7|NA|TRBD1|TRBV20-1
CSAMTGDVEQYF
TGCAGTGCTATGACAGGGGACGTCGAGCAGTACTTC
>TRBJ1-1|NA|NA|TRBV9
CASSENGGTEAFF
TGTGCCAGCAGCGAGAACGGAGGCACTGAAGCTTTCTTT
>TRBJ2-1|NA|NA|TRBV5-1
CASSLGFRGTNNEQFF
TGCGCCAGCAGCTTGGGGTTCCGGGGGACAAACAATGAGCAGTTCTTC
>TRBJ2-7|few|NA|TRBV24-1
CATSPAGGFIYEQYF
TGTGCCACCAGTCCCGCCGGTGGGTTCATCTACGAGCAGTACTTC
>TRBJ2-7|NA|TRBD2|TRBV2
CASRGAGGDEQYF
TGTGCCAGCAGGGGCGCGGGAGGGGACGAGCAGTACTTC
>TRBJ1-5|NA|NA|TRBV4-1
CASGPWGGNQPQHF
TGCGCCAGCGGACCCTGGGGGGGCAATCAGCCCCAGCATTTT
>TRBJ1-2|NA|NA|TRBV29-1
CSVDVSGYTF
TGCAGCGTTGACGTCAGTGGCTACACCTTC
>TRBJ1-2|NA|NA|TRBV6-5
CASIQNGGYTF
TGTGCCAGCATCCAGAACGGAGGCTACACCTTC
>TRBJ2-5|NA|NA|TRBV29-1
CSVVGGEGQETQYF
TGCAGCGTTGTTGGCGGAGAGGGGCAAGAGACCCAGTACTTC
>TRBJ2-3|NA|NA|TRBV7-9
CASSLSGVTDTQYF
TGTGCCAGCAGCTTAAGTGGAGTAACAGATACGCAGTATTTT
>TRBJ2-7|NA|TRBD1|TRBV4-1
CASSQEPVRQGSYEQYF
TGCGCCAGCAGCCAAGAGCCTGTGCGACAGGGCTCCTACGAGCAGTACTTC
>TRBJ1-1|NA|NA|TRBV3-1
CASSHRQALNTEAFF
TGTGCCAGCAGCCACCGGCAGGCCTTGAACACTGAAGCTTTCTTT
>TRBJ2-7|NA|NA|TRBV29-1
CSVEDRGRPYEQYF
TGCAGCGTTGAAGATCGTGGGCGCCCCTACGAGCAGTACTTC
>TRBJ1-1|NA|TRBD1|TRBV15
CATSTPTRTGTVHTEAFF
TGTGCCACCAGCACACCGACGAGGACGGGGACAGTTCACACTGAAGCTTTCTTT
>TRBJ2-1|NA|NA|TRBV30
CAWSVEGEQFF
TGTGCCTGGAGTGTGGAGGGTGAGCAGTTCTTC
>TRBJ1-1|NA|NA|TRBV20-1
CSARGHLNTEAFF
TGCAGTGCTAGGGGACATTTAAACACTGAAGCTTTCTTT
>TRBJ2-3|NA|NA|TRBV29-1
CSAEGGSDTQYF
TGCAGCGCTGAGGGGGGTTCGGATACGCAGTATTTT
>TRBJ1-1|NA|TRBD1|TRBV5-4
CASSGRQGDTEAFF
TGTGCCAGCAGCGGAAGACAGGGGGACACTGAAGCTTTCTTT
>TRBJ2-1|NA|TRBD1|TRBV27
CASSPTRTGQTGYNEQFF
TGTGCCAGCAGTCCGACAAGGACAGGCCAAACAGGGTACAATGAGCAGTTCTTC
>TRBJ1-3|NA|NA|TRBV6-6
CASSSHSGNTIYF
TGTGCCAGCAGTTCCCACTCTGGAAACACCATATATTTT
>TRBJ1-1|once|NA|TRBV12-3/TRBV12-4
CASRETQGSPEAFF
TGTGCCAGCAGAGAAACTCAGGGATCCCCTGAAGCTTTCTTT
>TRBJ2-7|NA|TRBD2|TRBV11-2
CASSPLAGVHEQYF
TGTGCCAGCAGCCCACTAGCGGGAGTCCACGAGCAGTACTTC
>TRBJ2-3|NA|TRBD2|TRBV29-1
CSAILVGGSDTQYF
TGCAGCGCCATTTTGGTTGGCGGGAGCGATACGCAGTATTTT
>TRBJ2-7|NA|NA|TRBV27
CASSGGGSFSYEQYF
TGTGCCAGCAGTGGAGGGGGTTCTTTCTCCTACGAGCAGTACTTC
>TRBJ1-1|NA|NA|TRBV7-8
CASSLVGFITEAFF
TGTGCCAGCAGCTTAGTAGGGTTCATCACTGAAGCTTTCTTT
>TRBJ1-1|NA|NA|TRBV5-1
CASSSGGRQNTEAFF
TGCGCCAGCAGCTCCGGCGGGCGGCAGAACACTGAAGCTTTCTTT
>TRBJ2-3|NA|NA|TRBV20-1
CSADSSTDTQYF
TGCAGTGCTGACAGTAGCACAGATACGCAGTATTTT
>TRBJ2-7|NA|NA|TRBV11-2
CASRSGTALWEQYF
TGTGCCAGCAGATCCGGGACGGCCCTGTGGGAGCAGTACTTC
>TRBJ2-1|few|TRBD2|TRBV6-6
CASSTSGRVYNEQFF
TGTGCCAGCAGTACTAGCGGGAGGGTCTACAATGAGCAGTTCTTC
>TRBJ1-2|NA|NA|TRBV2
CASSVSGNDYGYTF
TGTGCCAGCAGTGTTTCGGGGAATGACTATGGCTACACCTTC
>TRBJ2-5|NA|TRBD2|TRBV6-6
CASSAGGQRGETQYF
TGTGCCAGCAGTGCGGGAGGACAGAGGGGAGAGACCCAGTACTTC
>TRBJ2-3|once|NA|TRBV12-5
CASVWVDTQYF
TGTGCTAGTGTGTGGGTAGATACGCAGTATTTT
>TRBJ2-5|NA|NA|TRBV30
CAWSVPVMETQYF
TGTGCCTGGAGTGTACCGGTTATGGAGACCCAGTACTTC